The TCR beta chain described here comes from a study of blood T cell repertoires in COVID-19. Across the whole study: Italy, Spain and the United States were the sources of the convalescent and acute COVID-19 samples. PBMCs, B-cell-depleted T cells, or T cells provided the cDNA or gDNA that made up the material.

Study members were between 18 and 89 years old and lived in fewer than 30 US regions. V gave up 0 bases and J gave up 0 bases; unmatched junction bases: 3. Germline CDR1 and CDR2: SGHRS and YFSETQ. There are 15 residues in the CDR3. Study processing details: Reference gene primers were amplified, and this amplification served to estimate nucleated cell counts. Repertoires were generated with immunoSEQ multiplex PCR, while TCRdb's copy carries only in-frame clones and drops some. V, J and clone size are those of that table, while D and trimming were read from the DNA. Of a few hundred thousand clones in the sample, around 86% are singletons; the top ten hold about 5.4%.

The sequence was collected from a woman aged 45-65 years who had recovered from COVID-19. Specimen: PBMCs or T cells enriched from blood (not recorded which). V usage is TRBV5-1 and J usage is TRBJ2-7, with 7 nucleotides matching TRBD2. CDR3 DNA: TGCGCCAGCAGCTTGGGCGGGGGTACCTCCTACGAGCAGTACTTC. Amino acid sequence: CASSLGGGTSYEQYF.